Below are 30 T cell receptor beta chains sequenced from a single sample in a study of T cell changes during pregnancy in multiple sclerosis. Generated by immunoSEQ multiplex PCR, the TCRdb table keeps only in-frame clones and is missing some. The profile shows under 70,000 clones, approximately 92% of them singletons. The sequences come from peripheral blood, collected in the third trimester of pregnancy. All receptors derive from a female donor in good health, enrolled as a control in a pregnancy study.

The J gene is TRBJ2-1, the V gene TRBV10-3; no reliable D call. Trimming took 2 bases from V and 6 from J, leaving 5 bases between them. There are 12 residues in the CDR3. Germline CDR1 reads ENHRY; CDR2 reads SYGVKD. The CDR3 DNA follows: TGTGCCATCAGTGAGACGGGCAATGAGCAGTTCTTC. It encodes CAISETGNEQFF.

The chain recombines TRBV5-1 with TRBJ1-2; TRBD1 aligns across 9 bases. With V trimmed by 0 bases and J by 7 bases, 10 bases remained unmatched. The CDR3 is 16 amino acids. Germline V gene sequence: CDR1 SGHRS, CDR2 YFSETQ. The CDR3 nucleotides read TGCGCCAGCAGCTTGGAACCCCGGGACAGGGTAATTGGCTACACCTTC. The encoded protein is CASSLEPRDRVIGYTF.

The chain carries TRBV4-3 and TRBJ1-1, with a weak D call TRBD1 (6 bases). This CDR3 has 13 amino acids. The germline CDR1 and CDR2 sequences are LGHNA and YSLEER. Between the trimmed V and J ends, which lost 5 bases and 5 bases, there was a span of 12 bases. This CDR3 reads CASSVDSGTEAFF. In DNA form, the CDR3 reads TGCGCCAGCAGCGTGGACAGTGGTACTGAAGCTTTCTTT.

The J gene is TRBJ1-1, the V gene TRBV18; 10 nucleotides agree with TRBD1. V was pared by 2 bases and J by 5 bases, with 8 bases of the junction left unmatched. The V gene's germline CDR1 is KGHSH and CDR2 LQKENI. The CDR3 contains 16 residues. The CDR3, as DNA: TGTGCCAGCTCACCAACCCTCGACAGGGGGCAAACTGAAGCTTTCTTT. It is translated as CASSPTLDRGQTEAFF.

The chain joins TRBV28 to TRBJ2-3; TRBD1 aligns across 8 bases. CDR3 length: 13 residues. V gave up 5 bases and J gave up 4 bases; unmatched junction bases: 2. CDR1 MDHEN and CDR2 SYDVKM come from the germline V gene. The CDR3 region is CASSLQGADTQYF. The CDR3 DNA reads as TGTGCCAGCAGTCTACAGGGGGCAGATACGCAGTATTTT.

The chain uses TRBV11-2 and TRBJ1-5, with unresolved D. Germline assignment: CDR1 SGHAT and CDR2 FQNNGV. Trimming took off 0 bases at V and 3 bases at J, with 3 bases between the two ends. CDR3 length: 13 residues. CDR3 DNA: TGTGCCAGCAGCTTAGACCTCAATCAGCCCCAGCATTTT. Translating gives CASSLDLNQPQHF.

This clone was detected only once. The V call is TRBV28, the J call TRBJ2-7; the match to TRBD2 covers 8 bases. Germline lookup yields CDR1 MDHEN and CDR2 SYDVKM. The CDR3 runs to 15 residues. The junction had 8 bases not matched to a gene; V was cut back by 5 bases and J by 2 bases. The CDR3 region is CASSVWREATYEQYF. The CDR3 bases are TGTGCCAGCAGTGTGTGGCGGGAGGCAACCTACGAGCAGTACTTC.

In DNA, the CDR3 is TGTGCCAGCAGCTTAGAGAGCGGGGGGGCCTTAAGTGAGCAGTTCTTC. This codes for CASSLESGGALSEQFF. The genes are TRBV7-2 and TRBJ2-1, with 10 positions matching TRBD2. J was trimmed by 9 bases and V by 1 base; bases with no gene match: 9. Germline values: CDR1 SGHTA, CDR2 FQGNSA. This CDR3 is 16 amino acids long.

This chain connects TRBV7-8 to TRBJ2-7; weak D call: TRBD1 (6 bases). The CDR3 extends over 15 amino acids. From germline, CDR1 is SGHVS and CDR2 FQNEAQ. V lost 5 bases and J 6 bases, leaving 20 bases between the germline ends. CDR3 nucleotide sequence: TGTGCCAGCAGCATCAGACAGGATCCGAACGGCGAGCAGTACTTC. Its protein is CASSIRQDPNGEQYF. The full variable domain, in which reference TRBV7-8 and TRBJ2-7 provide the parts outside the CDR3, is GAGVSQSPRYKVAKRGQDVALRCDPISGHVSLFWYQQALGQGPEFLTYFQNEAQLDKSGLPSDRFFAERPEGSVSTLKIQRTQQEDSAVYLCASSIRQDPNGEQYFGPGTRLTVT.

This chain connects TRBV15 to TRBJ2-7; D may be TRBD2 (5 bases). The V end was cut by 1 base, the J end by 3 bases, with 10 bases between. CDR1 and CDR2 from the germline V gene are LNHNV and YYDKDF (reference sequence). The CDR3 runs to 14 residues. The CDR3 protein is CATSRAMEVYEQYF. CDR3 DNA sequence: TGTGCCACCAGCAGAGCGATGGAGGTCTACGAGCAGTACTTC.

In this sample, this clone turned up once. The CDR3 nucleotides are TGTGCCTGGAGTGTATCAGTTAACTATGGCTACACCTTC. This encodes CAWSVSVNYGYTF. The V and J genes are TRBV30 and TRBJ1-2, with D hard to call. Trimming removed 0 bases at V and 1 base at J, with 6 bases between. CDR1 and CDR2 (germline): GTSNPN, SVGIG (reference sequence). The CDR3 extends over 13 amino acids.

This clone was picked up one time. The chain links TRBV7-9 to TRBJ2-1; 11 positions agree with TRBD2. CDR3 size: 17 residues. Germline trimming cut 3 bases from V and 6 bases from J; bases unmatched to any gene: 10. Germline assignment: CDR1 SEHNR and CDR2 FQNEAQ (reference sequence). CDR3 sequence reads: CASSFGLAGGQGNEQFF. The DNA of the CDR3 is TGTGCCAGCAGCTTCGGGCTAGCGGGAGGCCAAGGCAATGAGCAGTTCTTC.

This clone came up once. The J gene is TRBJ2-2, the V gene TRBV10-3; maybe TRBD1 (6 bases). V was pared by 7 bases and J by 7 bases, with 10 bases between. Germline V gives CDR1 ENHRY, CDR2 SYGVKD. The CDR3 is 12 residues long. The CDR3 coding sequence is TGTGCCATCACGAGGACAGACGGGGAGCTGTTTTTT. Translation: CAITRTDGELFF.

V gene TRBV15 combines with J gene TRBJ2-6; 7 bases line up with TRBD2. This CDR3 spans 22 amino acids. Germline values: CDR1 LNHNV, CDR2 YYDKDF (reference sequence). With 5 bases clipped from V and 0 bases from J, the junction kept 22 bases outside the gene matches. The chain's CDR3 is CATSGRIAGWYRTRSGANVLTF. Here the CDR3 DNA reads TGTGCCACCAGCGGACGGATAGCGGGTTGGTACCGTACCCGCTCTGGGGCCAACGTCCTGACTTTC.

This clone showed up just a few times. The chain recombines TRBV19 with TRBJ2-1, with 7 bases lining up with TRBD2. This CDR3 is built from 13 residues. The germline CDR1 and CDR2 sequences are LNHDA and SQIVND (reference sequence). After removal of 3 bases from V and 9 bases from J, the junction contained 5 bases not matched to a gene. CDR3 loop: CASSIHGRIEQFF. Here the CDR3 DNA reads TGTGCCAGTAGTATCCACGGGAGGATTGAGCAGTTCTTC.

The CDR3 coding sequence is TGTGCCATCAGTGGCCGTCAGGGGAATGAGCAGTTCTTC. Translation gives CAISGRQGNEQFF. This chain links TRBV10-3 with TRBJ2-1, with D perhaps TRBD1 (6 bases). Germline V gene sequence: CDR1 ENHRY, CDR2 SYGVKD. The CDR3 runs to 13 residues. The germline V and J ends were trimmed by 4 bases and 7 bases, with 11 bases remaining between them.

The chain employs TRBV9 and TRBJ2-5, with 8 bases fitting TRBD2. The V gene end was trimmed by 4 bases and the J gene end by 5 bases; junction bases not matched to a gene: 13. The CDR3 has 16 amino acids. Germline CDR1 is SGDLS and CDR2 is YYNGEE. DNA for the CDR3: TGTGCCAGCAGCCGGGGGGGAGGAACGGGAGGGGAGACCCAGTACTTC. Its protein product is CASSRGGGTGGETQYF.

The chain has TRBV6-4 and TRBJ2-2; unclear D gene. The CDR3 has 14 amino acids. With 1 base removed from V and 1 base from J, the gap between germline ends came to 4 bases. Germline CDR1 and CDR2: MRHNA and SNTAGT. In nucleotides, the CDR3 is TGTGCCAGCAGTGACTATCTGAACACCGGGGAGCTGTTTTTT. Amino acid sequence: CASSDYLNTGELFF.

The chain joins TRBV7-3 to TRBJ2-7; D is possibly TRBD2 (6 bases). The germline CDR1 and CDR2 sequences are SGHTA and FQGTGA. CDR3 length: 15 residues. V lost 1 base, J lost 8 bases, and 18 bases lay in between. DNA of the CDR3: TGTGCCAGCAGCTTAAGGGGAGGTCGGCAGTTCAAGCAGTACTTC. Residues: CASSLRGGRQFKQYF.

This clone has just one count. V and J are TRBV7-2 and TRBJ2-7, with D possibly matching TRBD2 (5 bases). The ends were cut back, 0 bases at V and 2 bases at J, with 5 bases in the middle. Germline V gene data show CDR1 as SGHTA and CDR2 as FQGNSA. The CDR3 totals 13 residues. CDR3 sequence reads: CASSLAEAYEQYF. The CDR3 DNA is TGTGCCAGCAGCTTAGCGGAGGCCTACGAGCAGTACTTC.

V is TRBV19 and J is TRBJ2-5; D might be TRBD2 (5 bases). Trimming took 2 bases from V and 5 from J, leaving 15 bases between them. Germline CDR1 and CDR2: LNHDA and SQIVND (reference sequence). This CDR3 spans 15 amino acids. CDR3 sequence: CASSIMGVEAETQYF. The CDR3 bases are TGTGCCAGTAGTATAATGGGCGTGGAGGCGGAGACCCAGTACTTC.

The chain recombines TRBV19 with TRBJ1-2, with 7 nucleotides matching TRBD1. This CDR3 spans 13 amino acids. J lost 3 bases, V lost 7 bases, and 5 bases had no gene match. Germline V CDR1 and CDR2: LNHDA, SQIVND (reference sequence). CDR3 sequence reads: CASMHRGDYGYTF. The CDR3 DNA reads as TGTGCCAGTATGCACAGGGGAGACTATGGCTACACCTTC.

The rearrangement joins TRBV5-1 to TRBJ1-5, with D perhaps TRBD1 (5 bases). V lost 4 bases and J lost 0, with 11 bases in between. The CDR3 consists of 15 residues. Germline V lookup: CDR1 SGHRS, CDR2 YFSETQ. CDR3 amino acids: CASSPTDPSNQPQHF. CDR3 bases: TGCGCCAGCAGCCCGACAGACCCTAGCAATCAGCCCCAGCATTTT. Supplemented by reference TRBV5-1 and TRBJ1-5, the full variable domain reads KAGVTQTPRYLIKTRGQQVTLSCSPISGHRSVSWYQQTPGQGLQFLFEYFSETQRNKGNFPGRFSGRQFSNSRSEMNVSTLELGDSALYLCASSPTDPSNQPQHFGDGTRLSIL.

The V and J genes are TRBV25-1 and TRBJ2-1, with TRBD2 matching over 8 bases. There are 17 residues in the CDR3. Germline values: CDR1 MGHDK, CDR2 SYGVNS. The V and J ends lost 3 bases and 7 bases, in that order; junction bases with no gene match: 14. CDR3 protein: CASSDFSGLESWNEQFF. The CDR3 coding sequence is TGTGCCAGCAGTGATTTTTCGGGACTAGAGTCTTGGAATGAGCAGTTCTTC.

The chain is built from TRBV19 and TRBJ1-2, with unresolved D. This CDR3 is built from 14 residues. Germline CDR1 reads LNHDA; CDR2 reads SQIVND (reference sequence). V lost 5 bases to trimming and J lost 4 bases, with 14 bases between them. The CDR3 nucleotides read TGTGCCAGTAGTGCCACCCTAGGCCCCTATGGCTACACCTTC. Its protein is CASSATLGPYGYTF.

The chain is built from TRBV30 and TRBJ1-2; D is unclear. The CDR3 contains 12 residues. Germline CDR1 GTSNPN, CDR2 SVGIG (reference sequence). Deletions cut 0 bases from V and 7 bases from J, with 9 bases between. The CDR3 DNA follows: TGTGCCTGGAGTGTACTTCCTGGTGGCTACACCTTC. This gives the protein CAWSVLPGGYTF.

The table lists this clone with a few counts. CDR3 region: CSVTRTGMNTEAFF. Written as DNA, the CDR3 is TGCAGCGTGACAAGGACAGGGATGAACACTGAAGCTTTCTTT. The gene calls are TRBV29-1 and TRBJ1-1, with 8 bases identical to TRBD1. Germline V gene data show CDR1 as SQVTM and CDR2 as ANQGSEA. The CDR3 loop spans 14 amino acids. V lost 6 bases and J lost 0; bases outside the gene matches: 6.

The chain is built from TRBV5-1 and TRBJ2-7, with 8 bases that match TRBD2. Germline assignment: CDR1 SGHRS and CDR2 YFSETQ. The ends lost 7 bases at V and 3 bases at J; junction bases unmatched: 9. The CDR3 length is 14 residues. CDR3 sequence reads: CASRVSGDYYEQYF. The CDR3 bases are TGCGCCAGCCGAGTTAGCGGGGATTACTACGAGCAGTACTTC.

The J gene is TRBJ1-5, the V gene TRBV2; 10 bases are shared with TRBD1. Germline values: CDR1 SNHLY, CDR2 FYNNEI. The CDR3 runs to 15 residues. V was pared by 3 bases and J by 6 bases, with 5 bases of the junction left unmatched. In nucleotides, the CDR3 is TGTGCCAGCAGTGATAGGACAGGGGGTGCTCAGCCCCAGCATTTT. This gives the protein CASSDRTGGAQPQHF.

The chain couples TRBV2 to TRBJ2-2; tentative D call: TRBD2 (5 bases). Deletions cut 2 bases from V and 0 bases from J, with 19 bases between. In germline, CDR1 is SNHLY, CDR2 FYNNEI. The CDR3 has 19 residues. CDR3 protein: CASSELPPGVAANTGELFF. CDR3 in DNA: TGTGCCAGCAGTGAACTCCCGCCCGGGGTAGCCGCGAACACCGGGGAGCTGTTTTTT.